The TCR beta chain under discussion was sequenced for a study of Graves' ophthalmopathy and Graves' hyperthyroidism. Turning to the study itself: Pretreatment peripheral blood was obtained at initial diagnosis.

The study amplified TCR beta CDR3 regions using RNA transcripts. RT-PCR was first run with HTBI primers, then multiplex PCR in a second round. TCRdb reprocessed the multiplex PCR reads via MiXCR and lists one record per CDR3 protein. The repertoire holds roughly 220,000 distinct CDR3 sequences, with around 45% as singletons. Diagnosis was based on clinical symptoms, serum thyroxine, TRAb, thyroid ultrasound and orbital computed tomography. With 6 bases removed from V and 0 bases from J, the gap between germline ends came to 18 bases. The germline V gene has CDR1 DFQATT and CDR2 SNEGSKA (reference sequence). CDR3 size: 16 residues.

The sample comprised peripheral blood. The chain joins TRBV20-1 to TRBJ1-3, with D perhaps TRBD1 (5 bases). This TCR came from an adult man with Graves' ophthalmopathy. This CDR3 is CSAREIPRASGNTIYF. CDR3 bases: TGCAGTGCACGAGAGATCCCCAGGGCCTCTGGAAACACCATATATTTT.